This T cell receptor (beta chain) was profiled in a study of blood T cell repertoires in COVID-19. Turning to the study itself: Italy, Spain and the United States were the sources of the convalescent and acute COVID-19 samples.

As originally analysed: How many nucleated cells were present was estimated from reference gene primer amplification. Clones were sequenced by immunoSEQ multiplex PCR, and TCRdb holds only the in-frame ones, with some missing. V, J and clone size are taken as reported in that table, and D and trimming were inferred from the DNA itself. Among 100,000 or so clones, roughly 80% were seen once, and the ten largest hold around 29%. Trimming took off 1 base at V and 1 base at J, with 11 bases between the two ends. Germline assignment: CDR1 LGHNA and CDR2 YSLEER. The CDR3 extends over 16 amino acids. Sequenced sample: peripheral blood. This receptor was obtained from a man in his 70s with active or convalescent COVID-19. The chain joins TRBV4-3 to TRBJ1-3, with no clear D. The DNA of the CDR3 is TGCGCCAGCAGCCAAGGTAGAGCGTCGTCTGGAAACACCATATATTTT. It specifies CASSQGRASSGNTIYF.